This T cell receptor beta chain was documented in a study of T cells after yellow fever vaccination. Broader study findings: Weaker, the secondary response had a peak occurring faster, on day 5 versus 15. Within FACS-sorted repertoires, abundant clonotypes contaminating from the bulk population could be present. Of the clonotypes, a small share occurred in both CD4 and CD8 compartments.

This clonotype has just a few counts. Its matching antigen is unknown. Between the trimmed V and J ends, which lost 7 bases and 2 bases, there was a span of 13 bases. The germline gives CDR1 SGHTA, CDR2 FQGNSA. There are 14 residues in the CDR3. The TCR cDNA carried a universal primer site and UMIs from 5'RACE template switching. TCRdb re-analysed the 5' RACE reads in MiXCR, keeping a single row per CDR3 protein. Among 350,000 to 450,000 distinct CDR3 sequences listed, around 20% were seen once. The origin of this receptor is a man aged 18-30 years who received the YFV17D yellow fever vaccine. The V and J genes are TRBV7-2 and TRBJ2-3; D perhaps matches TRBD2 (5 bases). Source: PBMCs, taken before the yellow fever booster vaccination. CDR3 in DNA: TGTGCCAGCAAGACTATGCTAGACACAGATACGCAGTATTTT. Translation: CASKTMLDTDTQYF.